This T cell receptor beta chain appears in the sequencing data of a study of human T cells and chemical hapten exposure. This clonotype was detected many times. The antigen remains unidentified. The study, taken as a whole, reports: All donors were alopecia patients, so their immunity may differ from that of healthy people.

Authors' processing steps: Per-sample TCR counts ranged from roughly 20,000 to 750,000, median 95,638. TCRdb reanalysed the RACE reads using MiXCR and keeps one entry per CDR3 protein. The V and J calls, along with clone size, are taken from TCRdb and not from the paper's own processing. The table includes tens of thousands of distinct CDR3 sequences, over 9.5% detected once. Time point of the sample: pre-sensitization, week 0. Documented treatment: therapeutic diphenylcyclopropenone sensitization with weekly scalp DPC. The study drew its donors from alopecia patients who were 18 to 70 years old and suitable for DPC. V lost 0 bases to trimming and J lost 3 bases; unmatched junction nucleotides: 11. The V gene's germline CDR1 is DFQATT and CDR2 SNEGSKA (reference sequence). The CDR3 runs 16 residues.

The receptor's source is a man aged 30 to 45 with alopecia areata. Some clones in this sample may be carry-over from other donors' samples. The chain couples TRBV20-1 to TRBJ2-7, with 7 positions matching TRBD1. This material consisted of whole blood, taken in connection with sensitization to the hapten diphenylcyclopropenone (DPC). CDR3 sequence (DNA): TGCAGTGCTAGAGACAGTTTACAGGGGCTGAACTACGAGCAGTACTTC. Residues: CSARDSLQGLNYEQYF.